This TCR beta chain was sequenced for a study of cytomegalovirus exposure and HLA in healthy donors. Study conclusions and caveats: Most subjects' HLA-A and HLA-B alleles were reportedly predicted from TCR beta sequences. Most TCR sequences were seen very rarely across donors, but some public TCRs occurred in many. Researchers had no immune exposure information except CMV serostatus available.

Germline V CDR1 and CDR2: SGHAT, FQNNGV. The V segment lost 4 bases and the J segment 0 bases; nucleotides outside the gene matches: 3. The CDR3 sequence is 15 residues long. It was with 60 Vbeta and 13 Jbeta primers that the PCR ran. Here immunoSEQ multiplex PCR was the method, and the copy in TCRdb shows in-frame clones only, minus some. The sample holds approximately 150,000 clones, over 80% seen once. Concerning this clone itself: Its target is unknown.

Sequenced sample: PBMCs. The chain employs TRBV11-2 and TRBJ2-1, with 7 bases aligning to TRBD1. The origin of this receptor is a woman aged 30 to 39 in good health and CMV-seronegative. The chain's CDR3 is CASSSDRSSYNEQFF. The CDR3 DNA follows: TGTGCCAGCAGCTCGGACAGGAGCTCCTACAATGAGCAGTTCTTC.